This TCR beta chain derives from a study of cytomegalovirus exposure and HLA in healthy donors. The study, taken as a whole, reports: There were some public TCRs occurring in many donors, but most TCR sequences were rare. Upon later analysis, HLA-associated TCR beta chains proved more clonally expanded than other, equally common chains. A missense variant in DCLRE1C was later tied to TCR beta V- and J-gene trimming.

It was with 60 Vbeta and 13 Jbeta primers that the PCR ran. Under the authors' procedure: Later, tens of millions of unique TCR beta chains were counted in an analysis, and approximately 10 million of them were shared. The assay was immunoSEQ multiplex PCR, and TCRdb's table has in-frame clones only and misses some. From that table come the V and J calls and clone size; the DNA was used to work out D and trimming. The sample has some 80,000 clones; about a tenth are singletons. Germline V gives CDR1 ENHRY, CDR2 SYGVKD. The CDR3 totals 16 residues. With 6 bases removed from V and 2 bases from J, the gap between germline ends came to 16 bases. This clone was seen only a few times. The antigen is not known.

The rearrangement links TRBV10-3 to TRBJ2-2; a weak D match, TRBD2 (5 bases). The specimen sequenced was PBMCs. This TCR came from a man between 60 and 75 years old in good health and CMV-seropositive. The CDR3 loop reads CAIRGSEGLNTGELFF. The CDR3 nucleotides read TGTGCCATCAGGGGTTCAGAGGGCCTCAACACCGGGGAGCTGTTTTTT.